The 18 T cell receptor beta chains listed next were all sequenced from one sample in a study of patients and donors after allogeneic stem cell transplantation. MiXCR, applied by TCRdb to the RT-PCR reads, yields one record per CDR3 protein. The table records hundreds of thousands of distinct CDR3 sequences, 16% of them present only once. Specimen: blood, either unsorted or a sorted T cell fraction (not recorded which). Every receptor here comes from a human donor who was either an allogeneic HSCT recipient or a stem cell or donor lymphocyte infusion donor (not recorded which). It is not recorded whose cells these are; they may come from a transplant donor.

This clonotype has a handful of counts. The rearrangement uses TRBV7-8 and TRBJ2-4; TRBD1 agrees at 7 bases. This CDR3 is 16 amino acids long. Trimming at V came to 5 bases and at J to 2 bases, leaving 9 bases not matched to a gene. CDR1 is SGHVS and CDR2 is FQNEAQ in the germline V gene. CDR3 coding DNA: TGTGCCAGCAGCCCTTTCGGCAGGGGGACCAAAAACATTCAGTACTTC. Amino acid sequence: CASSPFGRGTKNIQYF.

V usage is TRBV9 and J usage is TRBJ2-1, with a possible D match to TRBD1 (5 bases). Germline V gene sequence: CDR1 SGDLS, CDR2 YYNGEE. Trimming stripped 0 bases from V and 3 bases from J, with 7 bases between. This CDR3 is 14 amino acids long. In DNA form, the CDR3 reads TGTGCCAGCAGCGTAGTAGGGGACTACAATGAGCAGTTCTTC. This codes for CASSVVGDYNEQFF.

This clonotype has a count of ten or more. The CDR3 nucleotides read TGTGCCAGCAGCTTTACCGGGATGCCGACCTACGAGCAGTACTTC. This encodes CASSFTGMPTYEQYF. The chain links TRBV7-6 to TRBJ2-7, with D possibly TRBD2 on 5 matching bases. V lost 3 bases and J lost 2, with 14 bases in between. CDR1 is SGHVS and CDR2 is FNYEAQ in the germline V gene. The CDR3 is made up of 15 amino acids.

The rearrangement joins TRBV7-9 to TRBJ2-7, with TRBD1 identical over 12 bases. CDR3 length: 15 amino acids. With 2 bases clipped from V and 7 bases from J, the junction kept 6 bases outside the gene matches. The germline V gene has CDR1 SEHNR and CDR2 FQNEAQ (reference sequence). The CDR3 coding sequence is TGTGCCAGCAGCTTACCGGGACAGGGGGCGCCGGAGCAGTACTTC. Translated, it gives CASSLPGQGAPEQYF.

This clonotype was counted a few times. This CDR3 is CASSVPVGEETQYF. The CDR3 DNA reads as TGTGCCAGCAGCGTACCTGTCGGGGAAGAGACCCAGTACTTC. V gene TRBV7-2 combines with J gene TRBJ2-5, with TRBD2 as a possible D gene (5 bases). Trimming cost V 5 bases and J 3 bases, with 13 bases left between them. CDR3 length equals 14 residues. Germline loops: CDR1 SGHTA, CDR2 FQGNSA.

V and J are TRBV7-2 and TRBJ1-1; TRBD1 matches at 7 bases. The CDR3 extends over 16 amino acids. Looked up from germline, CDR1 is SGHTA and CDR2 is FQGNSA. After removal of 1 base from V and 2 bases from J, the junction contained 7 bases not matched to a gene. This CDR3 reads CASSLGGRGPNTEAFF. The CDR3 DNA sequence: TGTGCCAGCAGCTTAGGAGGGAGGGGGCCTAACACTGAAGCTTTCTTT.

V and J are TRBV6-1 and TRBJ1-1; unclear D gene. The CDR3 sequence is 15 residues long. Germline CDR1 is MNHNS and CDR2 is SASEGT. The V and J ends lost 7 bases and 1 base respectively, with 16 bases between them. CDR3 in amino acids: CASNPKRRENTEAFF. The CDR3 DNA reads as TGTGCCAGCAACCCAAAGCGGCGGGAGAACACTGAAGCTTTCTTT.

The table lists this clonotype with a few counts. The chain links TRBV6-1 to TRBJ1-5, with D possibly being TRBD1 (6 bases). Trimming cost V 6 bases and J 9 bases, with 9 bases left between them. This CDR3 has 11 amino acids. The germline V gene has CDR1 MNHNS and CDR2 SASEGT. The CDR3 DNA sequence: TGTGCCAGCAGATTACAGGGGCCCCAGCATTTT. This sequence encodes CASRLQGPQHF.

This clonotype has a handful of counts. V gene TRBV9 combines with J gene TRBJ1-2, with unresolved D. The CDR3 covers 14 residues. V shed 0 bases and J shed 3 bases, with 9 bases lying between them. CDR1 and CDR2 from the germline V gene are SGDLS and YYNGEE. The CDR3 loop is CASSVVSGDYGYTF. The CDR3 DNA follows: TGTGCCAGCAGCGTAGTATCAGGAGACTATGGCTACACCTTC. Full variable domain (remainder filled in from reference TRBV9 and TRBJ1-2): DSGVTQTPKHLITATGQRVTLRCSPRSGDLSVYWYQQSLDQGLQFLIQYYNGEERAKGNILERFSAQQFPDLHSELNLSSLELGDSALYFCASSVVSGDYGYTFGSGTRLTVV.

The chain uses TRBV19 and TRBJ1-4; D call uncertain. Trimming shortened V by 6 bases and J by 7 bases, and 12 bases separated the two germline ends. CDR3 length: 13 residues. CDR1 and CDR2 (germline): LNHDA, SQIVND (reference sequence). CDR3 protein: CASSLSKVEKLFF. The CDR3 bases are TGTGCCAGTAGCCTTTCGAAGGTTGAAAAACTGTTTTTT.

This clonotype was counted many times. The chain joins TRBV7-8 to TRBJ2-3; D possibly corresponds to TRBD2 (5 bases). Germline V gene sequence: CDR1 SGHVS, CDR2 FQNEAQ. CDR3 length: 18 residues. V lost 5 bases to trimming and J lost 2 bases, with 23 bases between them. In DNA form, the CDR3 reads TGTGCCAGCAGCACCCCCCCCTCCCCTAAGCGGATCACAGATACGCAGTATTTT. It translates to CASSTPPSPKRITDTQYF.

The table lists this clonotype with a few counts. The rearrangement links TRBV12-3 or TRBV12-4 to TRBJ2-3; 13 bases fit TRBD2. V was pared by 6 bases and J by 6 bases, with 6 bases of the junction left unmatched. The CDR3 has 15 amino acids. The CDR3 region has the DNA TGTGCCAGCAGCCGACTAGCGGGGGGTCCCGATACGCAGTATTTT. Protein product: CASSRLAGGPDTQYF.

Only a few counts were recorded for this clonotype. The chain joins TRBV29-1 to TRBJ1-4, with 12 positions matching TRBD1. CDR3 length: 13 amino acids. V trimming: 3 bases; J trimming: 11 bases; junction bases outside the gene matches: 4. Germline V lookup: CDR1 SQVTM, CDR2 ANQGSEA. The CDR3 coding sequence is TGCAGCGTTGAGTTGGGACAGGGGGCTAAACTGTTTTTT. This translates into CSVELGQGAKLFF.

This clonotype appeared a few times. This sequence joins TRBV19 and TRBJ1-4; 9 bases align to TRBD1. The CDR3 extends over 16 amino acids. CDR1 and CDR2 (germline): LNHDA, SQIVND (reference sequence). The junction had 14 bases not matched to a gene; V was cut back by 7 bases and J by 8 bases. The DNA of the CDR3 is TGTGCCAGTACCCCCCTGGGACAGGGCTATAAAGAAAAACTGTTTTTT. It codes for CASTPLGQGYKEKLFF.

This clonotype was counted many times. The V gene is TRBV5-1, the J gene TRBJ2-1, with TRBD2 identical over 7 bases. Trimming removed 4 bases from V and 2 bases from J; junction bases left unmatched: 9. Germline V gene lookup returns CDR1 SGHRS and CDR2 YFSETQ. The CDR3 runs to 16 residues. The CDR3 DNA is TGCGCCAGCAGCCCCCATTGGGACTATCCCTACAATGAGCAGTTCTTC. Amino acids: CASSPHWDYPYNEQFF.

There are a few counts of this clonotype. The chain has TRBV2 and TRBJ1-1; maybe TRBD1 (6 bases). Germline V gives CDR1 SNHLY, CDR2 FYNNEI. V lost 0 bases and J 5 bases, leaving 19 bases between the germline ends. This CDR3 is 17 amino acids long. In DNA, the CDR3 is TGTGCCAGCAGTGAAGCGCGGAGGGGGAGAGTTGGGACTGAAGCTTTCTTT. Translation: CASSEARRGRVGTEAFF.

This sequence joins TRBV20-1 and TRBJ1-5; D gene ambiguous. With 3 bases removed from V and 2 bases from J, the gap between germline ends came to 8 bases. There are 13 residues in the CDR3. CDR1 is DFQATT, CDR2 SNEGSKA, per germline (reference sequence). CDR3 sequence: CSASRQGNQPQHF. DNA for the CDR3: TGCAGTGCTAGCCGCCAGGGCAATCAGCCCCAGCATTTT.

The chain recombines TRBV2 with TRBJ2-1, with 10 bases matching TRBD2. Trimming removed 2 bases from V and 5 bases from J; junction bases left unmatched: 15. CDR1 and CDR2 (germline): SNHLY, FYNNEI. This CDR3 comprises 19 residues. The CDR3 spells CASSEIWGLAGEINNEQFF. The CDR3 coding sequence is TGTGCCAGCAGTGAAATCTGGGGGCTAGCGGGAGAGATTAACAATGAGCAGTTCTTC. Drawing the rest from reference TRBV2 and TRBJ2-1, the complete variable domain is EPEVTQTPSHQVTQMGQEVILRCVPISNHLYFYWYRQILGQKVEFLVSFYNNEISEKSEIFDDQFSVERPDGSNFTLKIRSTKLEDSAMYFCASSEIWGLAGEINNEQFFGPGTRLTVL.